The 21 T cell receptor beta chains below were found in one sample sequenced in a study of OX40 agonist ivuxolimab in advanced cancers. Assay used: immunoSEQ multiplex PCR; TCRdb lists only in-frame clones, some missing. The sample carries about 94,000 clones, around nine tenths recorded once. Sequencing was performed on CD4+ or CD8+ T cells sorted from blood, taken in a trial of the OX40 agonist ivuxolimab. The source of these receptors is an adult with an advanced solid tumor such as melanoma, head and neck, liver or kidney cancer.

Written as DNA, the CDR3 is TGTGCCAGCAGCCAAGCAGGGGGGTCTAGCACAGATACGCAGTATTTT. Amino acid sequence: CASSQAGGSSTDTQYF. The chain links TRBV14 to TRBJ2-3; D is perhaps TRBD1 (7 bases). Deletions cut 1 base from V and 0 bases from J, with 11 bases between. The CDR3 is 16 amino acids. Germline CDR1 SGHDN, CDR2 FVKESK.

This CDR3 is CASSLPDSKSSNYGYTF. The CDR3 coding sequence is TGTGCCAGCAGCCTACCGGACAGCAAGTCCTCAAACTATGGCTACACCTTC. The chain uses TRBV7-2 and TRBJ1-2, with D perhaps TRBD1 (6 bases). V lost 5 bases, J lost 2 bases, and 21 bases lay in between. From germline, CDR1 is SGHTA and CDR2 FQGNSA. The CDR3 runs 17 residues.

CDR3 sequence: CASSVGVASYNEQFF. CDR3 coding DNA: TGTGCCAGCAGCGTCGGGGTAGCGTCCTACAATGAGCAGTTCTTC. V usage is TRBV9 and J usage is TRBJ2-1; perhaps TRBD2 as D (5 bases). V was shortened by 2 bases and J by 1 base, with 10 bases between the two germline ends. Germline lookup yields CDR1 SGDLS and CDR2 YYNGEE. The CDR3 has 15 amino acids.

The chain links TRBV5-4 to TRBJ2-4; 8 nucleotides match TRBD1. This CDR3 is 15 amino acids long. Germline V gene data show CDR1 as SGHNT and CDR2 as YYREEE (reference sequence). After removal of 3 bases from V and 10 bases from J, the junction contained 12 bases not matched to a gene. The DNA for the CDR3 is TGTGCCAGCAGCTCGTGGGGACAGGTGGGGGTTATTCAGTACTTC. It encodes CASSSWGQVGVIQYF.

V usage is TRBV4-1 and J usage is TRBJ2-2, with TRBD1 matching 8 bases. V gave up 4 bases and J gave up 6 bases; unmatched junction bases: 13. Germline V gene sequence: CDR1 MGHRA, CDR2 YSYEKL. This CDR3 comprises 17 residues. The CDR3 bases are TGCGCCAGCAGCCGACCCGGACAGGGTATGATATCCGGGGAGCTGTTTTTT. It is translated as CASSRPGQGMISGELFF.

The genes are TRBV4-2 and TRBJ1-1; TRBD1 is a possible D gene (5 bases). Trimming took off 3 bases at V and 4 bases at J, with 15 bases between the two ends. The V gene's germline CDR1 is LGHNA and CDR2 YNFKEQ. There are 15 residues in the CDR3. The CDR3 spells CASSQTRGEGTEAFF. DNA of the CDR3: TGTGCCAGCAGCCAGACCCGGGGGGAGGGCACTGAAGCTTTCTTT.

The chain employs TRBV29-1 and TRBJ1-2; maybe TRBD1 (5 bases). Per the germline V gene, CDR1 is SQVTM and CDR2 is ANQGSEA. V lost 7 bases to trimming and J lost 2 bases, with 17 bases between them. The CDR3 loop spans 14 amino acids. The CDR3 protein is CSAAPRGGNYGYTF. CDR3 nucleotide sequence: TGCAGCGCTGCCCCTCGGGGGGGGAACTATGGCTACACCTTC.

V is TRBV4-3 and J is TRBJ2-2; TRBD1 is a possible D gene (6 bases). Germline CDR1 is LGHNA and CDR2 is YSLEER. Trimming stripped 0 bases from V and 0 bases from J, with 11 bases between. This CDR3 has 17 residues. The CDR3: CASSQDGGQPNTGELFF. The DNA of the CDR3 is TGCGCCAGCAGCCAAGATGGTGGACAGCCGAACACCGGGGAGCTGTTTTTT.

The genes are TRBV5-1 and TRBJ1-1; possible D gene TRBD1, 6 bases. V shed 0 bases and J shed 1 base, with 10 bases lying between them. CDR3 length: 15 residues. CDR1 is SGHRS, CDR2 YFSETQ, per germline. CDR3 loop: CASSLVGGANTEAFF. The CDR3, as DNA: TGCGCCAGCAGCTTGGTAGGGGGGGCGAACACTGAAGCTTTCTTT.

The chain carries TRBV29-1 and TRBJ2-3; 9 nucleotides line up with TRBD2. Unmatched junction bases numbered 2, after V lost 7 bases and J lost 6 bases. Germline V gene data show CDR1 as SQVTM and CDR2 as ANQGSEA. The CDR3 covers 11 residues. The CDR3 DNA sequence: TGCAGCGGTGGGACTAGCGATACGCAGTATTTT. Translated: CSGGTSDTQYF.

The chain couples TRBV9 to TRBJ1-3, with no clear D. The V and J ends lost 0 bases and 3 bases respectively, with 1 base between them. The CDR3 is made up of 12 amino acids. Germline V gene lookup returns CDR1 SGDLS and CDR2 YYNGEE. CDR3 in amino acids: CASSVDGNTIYF. The CDR3 bases are TGTGCCAGCAGCGTAGATGGAAACACCATATATTTT.

The V and J genes are TRBV14 and TRBJ2-7, with D possibly being TRBD2 (7 bases). The germline V gene has CDR1 SGHDN and CDR2 FVKESK. Between the trimmed V and J ends, which lost 6 bases and 3 bases, there was a span of 12 bases. The CDR3 contains 13 residues. CDR3 region: CASSGGASYEQYF. In DNA, the CDR3 is TGTGCCAGCAGTGGGGGGGCGAGCTACGAGCAGTACTTC.

CDR3 sequence: CASSYGQLYGYTF. DNA for the CDR3: TGTGCCAGCAGCTATGGACAGCTTTATGGCTACACCTTC. The V and J genes are TRBV5-8 and TRBJ1-2; TRBD1 is a possible D gene (6 bases). From germline, CDR1 is SGHTS and CDR2 YDEGEE. This CDR3 has 13 amino acids. With 3 bases removed from V and 5 bases from J, the gap between germline ends came to 11 bases.

V and J are TRBV30 and TRBJ2-2; 9 bases are shared with TRBD2. This CDR3 is built from 17 residues. In germline, CDR1 is GTSNPN, CDR2 SVGIG (reference sequence). Trimming removed 4 bases from V and 2 bases from J; junction bases left unmatched: 11. The chain's CDR3 is CAWKTLAGNLNTGELFF. CDR3 sequence (DNA): TGTGCCTGGAAAACGCTAGCGGGGAATCTTAACACCGGGGAGCTGTTTTTT.

V gene TRBV2 combines with J gene TRBJ2-3; possibly TRBD2 for D (6 bases). Trimming removed 4 bases at V and 4 bases at J, with 18 bases between. CDR3 size: 16 residues. Germline V gene sequence: CDR1 SNHLY, CDR2 FYNNEI. CDR3 residues: CASSAVGWSGADTQYF. CDR3 sequence (DNA): TGTGCCAGCAGTGCGGTTGGTTGGTCGGGAGCAGATACGCAGTATTTT.

This clone has only a few counts. This chain links TRBV4-2 with TRBJ2-1; 8 bases are a match to TRBD1. V shed 8 bases, J shed 9 bases, and the junction held 6 bases outside the gene matches. CDR3 length: 12 amino acids. Germline V gene lookup returns CDR1 LGHNA and CDR2 YNFKEQ. This CDR3 reads CASGQTGGEQFF. The CDR3 bases are TGTGCCAGCGGTCAAACAGGGGGTGAGCAGTTCTTC.

This chain links TRBV7-9 with TRBJ1-2, with D perhaps matching TRBD1 (6 bases). V was shortened by 0 bases and J by 7 bases, with 12 bases between the two germline ends. Germline CDR1 reads SEHNR; CDR2 reads FQNEAQ (reference sequence). The CDR3 extends over 14 amino acids. The CDR3, as DNA: TGTGCCAGCAGCTTAGCCGCAGGGGCGACTGGCTACACCTTC. It is translated as CASSLAAGATGYTF.

V is TRBV7-2 and J is TRBJ1-5; perhaps TRBD1 as D (6 bases). Germline CDR1 and CDR2: SGHTA and FQGNSA. The V end was cut by 3 bases, the J end by 5 bases, with 11 bases between. This CDR3 is built from 14 residues. The CDR3 region is CASSFGGAHQPQHF. CDR3 DNA: TGTGCCAGCAGCTTCGGGGGGGCACATCAGCCCCAGCATTTT.

This clone was observed a single time. This chain links TRBV11-2 with TRBJ2-3, with D perhaps TRBD2 (6 bases). V dropped 0 bases and J dropped 8 bases, with 9 bases sitting between them. This CDR3 has 13 residues. CDR1 is SGHAT and CDR2 is FQNNGV in the germline V gene. The CDR3 loop is CASSLDPGVTQYF. CDR3 bases: TGTGCCAGCAGCTTAGATCCGGGAGTTACGCAGTATTTT.

J is TRBJ1-1 and V is TRBV11-3; 8 nucleotides align to TRBD1. The CDR3 is 13 amino acids. The V gene's germline CDR1 is SGHNT and CDR2 YENEEA. Trimming cost V 5 bases and J 3 bases; bases outside gene matches: 2. In DNA form, the CDR3 reads TGTGCCAGCAGCCAGGGGGCGGACACTGAAGCTTTCTTT. Amino acid sequence: CASSQGADTEAFF.

The rearrangement joins TRBV7-7 to TRBJ2-5; tentatively, D is TRBD2 (5 bases). CDR3 length: 14 residues. The germline V and J ends were trimmed by 1 base and 1 base, with 7 bases remaining between them. Germline CDR1 reads SSHAT; CDR2 reads FNYEAQ (reference sequence). CDR3: CASSLEGGQETQYF. CDR3 DNA sequence: TGTGCCAGCAGCTTAGAAGGAGGCCAAGAGACCCAGTACTTC.